A selection of T cell receptor beta chains follows, all from one sample in a study of shared clonotypes between healthy human individuals. Sequencing used immunoSEQ multiplex PCR; TCRdb keeps in-frame clones, though not all of them. Of around 370,000 clones in the sample, just over 95% were seen once. Material for sequencing was memory CD8+ T cells sorted from blood. These receptor sequences come from a man aged 30-40 years in good health. The CDR3 runs from the conserved cysteine through the conserved F or W. The D gene is left open where the match is weak. Part of the rows lack a size; the others show once, few, many or a class for expanded clones.

NA,NA,TRBV6-5,TRBJ2-7,CASSYSVGEYEQYF,TGTGCCAGCAGTTATAGTGTAGGGGAATACGAGCAGTACTTC
TRBD1,NA,TRBV6-6,TRBJ1-2,CASSYSQTGNYGYTF,TGTGCCAGCAGTTACTCTCAGACAGGGAACTATGGCTACACCTTC
NA,NA,TRBV9,TRBJ2-2,CASSGLQGNTGELFF,TGTGCCAGCAGCGGACTACAGGGGAACACCGGGGAGCTGTTTTTT
TRBD2,NA,TRBV9,TRBJ2-7,CASSVEPAGSSYEQYF,TGTGCCAGCAGCGTAGAACCAGCGGGATCATCCTACGAGCAGTACTTC
TRBD1,once,TRBV5-4,TRBJ2-5,CASSLADRVETQYF,TGTGCCAGCAGCTTGGCGGACAGGGTAGAGACCCAGTACTTC
TRBD1,NA,TRBV20-1,TRBJ2-5,CSAIGGETQYF,TGCAGTGCCATAGGGGGCGAGACCCAGTACTTC
TRBD1,NA,TRBV4-1,TRBJ2-7,CASSQAQGAYEQYF,TGCGCCAGCAGCCAGGCCCAGGGGGCCTACGAGCAGTACTTC
NA,NA,TRBV5-1,TRBJ1-3,CASSLDQGSLGGNTIYF,TGCGCCAGCAGCTTAGATCAGGGGAGCTTGGGAGGAAACACCATATATTTT
TRBD1,once,TRBV6-1,TRBJ1-5,CASSERGPRSNQPQHF,TGTGCCAGCAGTGAAAGGGGGCCGAGGAGCAATCAGCCCCAGCATTTT
TRBD2,NA,TRBV9,TRBJ2-4,CASSPGTSNKNIQYF,TGTGCCAGCAGCCCAGGGACTAGCAATAAAAACATTCAGTACTTC
TRBD2,NA,TRBV6-5,TRBJ2-7,CASSLAGYSEQYF,TGTGCCAGCTCACTAGCGGGGTACTCCGAGCAGTACTTC
NA,NA,TRBV6-5,TRBJ2-5,CASSYRVWETQYF,TGTGCCAGCAGTTACAGGGTCTGGGAGACCCAGTACTTC
NA,NA,TRBV5-5,TRBJ2-5,CASSFLGTQETQYF,TGTGCCAGCAGTTTTTTAGGGACACAAGAGACCCAGTACTTC
NA,NA,TRBV9,TRBJ2-1,CASSPRRGGRLRNEQFF,TGTGCCAGCAGCCCAAGGAGGGGGGGCCGTCTCCGGAATGAGCAGTTCTTC
NA,once,TRBV9,TRBJ2-1,CASSVAVSSYNEQFF,TGTGCCAGCAGCGTAGCGGTGAGCTCCTACAATGAGCAGTTCTTC
NA,NA,TRBV28,TRBJ2-5,CASIPSKETQYF,TGTGCCAGCATCCCCAGTAAAGAGACCCAGTACTTC
TRBD2,NA,TRBV7-2,TRBJ2-7,CASSLGTSGRFYEQYF,TGTGCCAGCAGCCTTGGGACTAGCGGGAGGTTCTACGAGCAGTACTTC
NA,NA,TRBV9,TRBJ2-1,CASSVGRRPPFNEQFF,TGTGCCAGCAGCGTAGGTCGACGACCTCCCTTCAATGAGCAGTTCTTC
TRBD1,NA,TRBV19,TRBJ2-7,CASSMGDRLGEQYF,TGTGCCAGTAGTATGGGGGACAGGCTAGGCGAGCAGTACTTC
NA,NA,TRBV5-1,TRBJ2-7,CASSLDRSYEQYF,TGCGCCAGCAGCTTGGACAGGTCCTACGAGCAGTACTTC
TRBD2,NA,TRBV11-3,TRBJ2-5,CASRPGLAGRQETQYF,TGTGCCAGCAGACCGGGACTAGCGGGGAGACAAGAGACCCAGTACTTC
NA,NA,TRBV10-3,TRBJ1-2,CAISAAGQLIAGYTF,TGTGCCATCAGTGCCGCGGGGCAGTTAATCGCTGGCTACACCTTC
TRBD2,NA,TRBV9,TRBJ2-3,CASSDPRDRGTSGASTDTQYF,TGTGCCAGCAGCGACCCCCGGGACAGGGGGACTAGCGGGGCTAGCACAGATACGCAGTATTTT
TRBD2,NA,TRBV28,TRBJ2-4,CASSLELAGLKNIQYF,TGTGCCAGCAGTTTAGAACTAGCGGGATTGAAAAACATTCAGTACTTC
TRBD1,NA,TRBV5-1,TRBJ1-1,CASSLSGTATEAFF,TGCGCCAGCAGCTTGTCAGGGACAGCGACTGAAGCTTTCTTT
TRBD2,NA,TRBV7-9,TRBJ2-7,CASSLKGTSNYEQYF,TGTGCCAGCAGCTTAAAGGGGACTAGCAACTACGAGCAGTACTTC
NA,NA,TRBV5-1,TRBJ2-3,CASSLGNTDTQYF,TGCGCCAGCAGCTTGGGAAACACAGATACGCAGTATTTT
TRBD1,NA,TRBV6-5,TRBJ1-1,CASISGQGRGAFF,TGTGCCAGCATCTCCGGACAGGGGCGGGGAGCTTTCTTT
NA,few,TRBV30,TRBJ1-1,CAWSDTNTEAFF,TGTGCCTGGAGTGACACGAACACTGAAGCTTTCTTT
NA,NA,TRBV4-1,TRBJ2-4,CASSQGLPLAKNIQYF,TGCGCCAGCAGTCAGGGACTCCCCTTAGCCAAAAACATTCAGTACTTC